The 21 T cell receptor beta chains listed next were all sequenced from one sample in a study of cytomegalovirus exposure and HLA in healthy donors. Using immunoSEQ multiplex PCR, the repertoire was profiled, and TCRdb retains in-frame clones only, with some absent. The sample includes under 400,000 clones, approximately 85% of them seen just once. The sample was PBMCs. Source of these receptors: a young man in good health and CMV-seronegative.

The rearrangement uses TRBV6-1 and TRBJ2-3, with D tentatively TRBD1 (6 bases). Trimming pared 1 base from V and 1 base from J, leaving 9 bases between. There are 15 residues in the CDR3. The germline V gene has CDR1 MNHNS and CDR2 SASEGT. In nucleotides, the CDR3 is TGTGCCAGCAGTGAAGACAGGGTACGCACAGATACGCAGTATTTT. Protein sequence: CASSEDRVRTDTQYF.

The chain has TRBV6-1 and TRBJ2-1, with TRBD1 matching 7 bases. CDR3 size: 14 residues. V was clipped by 4 bases and J by 5 bases; unmatched bases: 5. The V gene's germline CDR1 is MNHNS and CDR2 SASEGT. The CDR3 DNA follows: TGTGCCAGCAGTGCTTGGGACAGAAACAATGAGCAGTTCTTC. It translates to CASSAWDRNNEQFF.

The V gene is TRBV27, the J gene TRBJ2-7; no definite D call. The CDR3 totals 15 residues. In germline, CDR1 is MNHEY, CDR2 SMNVEV (reference sequence). Trimming left V 3 bases short and J 0 bases short, with 12 bases between. The CDR3 nucleotides read TGTGCCAGCAGTTTGAACAGTCAAAGCTCCTACGAGCAGTACTTC. Protein sequence: CASSLNSQSSYEQYF.

The table lists this clone with a count of one. V and J are TRBV15 and TRBJ2-2; D is perhaps TRBD2 (6 bases). This CDR3 spans 15 amino acids. Germline V gene lookup returns CDR1 LNHNV and CDR2 YYDKDF (reference sequence). V dropped 0 bases and J dropped 5 bases, with 10 bases sitting between them. The CDR3 region is CATSRDGAGTGELFF. CDR3 coding DNA: TGTGCCACCAGCAGAGATGGGGCGGGGACCGGGGAGCTGTTTTTT. Full variable domain (outside the CDR3, taken from reference TRBV15 and TRBJ2-2): DAMVIQNPRYQVTQFGKPVTLSCSQTLNHNVMYWYQQKSSQAPKLLFHYYDKDFNNEADTPDNFQSRRPNTSFCFLDIRSPGLGDTAMYLCATSRDGAGTGELFFGEGSRLTVL.

The J gene is TRBJ2-7, the V gene TRBV5-4; weak D call: TRBD1 (7 bases). From germline, CDR1 is SGHNT and CDR2 YYREEE (reference sequence). The CDR3 spans 15 residues. Trimming left V 1 base short and J 2 bases short, with 13 bases between. For the CDR3, the DNA is TGTGCCAGCAGCTTGTCCAGGGGGGCCCCCTACGAGCAGTACTTC. Amino acids: CASSLSRGAPYEQYF.

Here the CDR3 DNA reads TGTGCTAGTGGTTTGACCCGACAGGGAGGAACAGATACGCAGTATTTT. Translated, it gives CASGLTRQGGTDTQYF. This chain joins TRBV12-5 and TRBJ2-3; possible D gene TRBD1, 7 bases. The CDR3 runs to 16 residues. CDR1 is LGHNT and CDR2 is FRNRAP in the germline V gene. V dropped 2 bases and J dropped 3 bases, with 15 bases sitting between them.

This sequence joins TRBV27 and TRBJ1-2, with D possibly matching TRBD1 (6 bases). Trimming removed 0 bases at V and 0 bases at J, with 11 bases between. Germline V CDR1 and CDR2: MNHEY, SMNVEV (reference sequence). This CDR3 is 16 amino acids long. The CDR3 reads CASSLSLTGANYGYTF. The CDR3 bases are TGTGCCAGCAGTTTATCGTTGACAGGAGCTAACTATGGCTACACCTTC.

The chain uses TRBV7-9 and TRBJ2-7; D unclear. In germline, CDR1 is SEHNR, CDR2 FQNEAQ (reference sequence). The V end was cut by 3 bases, the J end by 2 bases, with 17 bases between. The CDR3 sequence is 16 residues long. CDR3 DNA sequence: TGTGCCAGCAGCTTTCCTAGAGGCGGCAGCACCTACGAGCAGTACTTC. Translated: CASSFPRGGSTYEQYF.

In this sample, this clone turned up once. The chain employs TRBV2 and TRBJ2-7; TRBD2 matches at 8 bases. The ends lost 3 bases at V and 4 bases at J; junction bases unmatched: 5. CDR1 SNHLY and CDR2 FYNNEI come from the germline V gene. This CDR3 spans 14 amino acids. CDR3 DNA: TGTGCCAGCAGTGAGAACGGGGGGGCTTACGAGCAGTACTTC. It translates to CASSENGGAYEQYF.

V usage is TRBV6-5 and J usage is TRBJ1-1, with 7 bases that match TRBD1. CDR1 MNHEY and CDR2 SVGAGI come from the germline V gene. With 2 bases clipped from V and 2 bases from J, the junction kept 8 bases outside the gene matches. The CDR3 is made up of 16 amino acids. The CDR3 region has the DNA TGTGCCAGCAGTTACGAAGTACAGGGGCGAAACACTGAAGCTTTCTTT. This encodes CASSYEVQGRNTEAFF.

The gene calls are TRBV27 and TRBJ1-2; D remains ambiguous. Germline V CDR1 and CDR2: MNHEY, SMNVEV (reference sequence). The CDR3 runs 13 residues. Between the trimmed V and J ends, which lost 3 bases and 4 bases, there was a span of 9 bases. CDR3 sequence reads: CASSLVEGYGYTF. The CDR3 DNA reads TGTGCCAGCAGTTTGGTAGAGGGCTATGGCTACACCTTC.

The CDR3 DNA follows: TGCGCCAGCAGCCAAGAACGAGGTTCACCTAATTCACCCCTCCACTTT. Translating it yields CASSQERGSPNSPLHF. The gene calls are TRBV4-3 and TRBJ1-6; D is unclear. CDR1 is LGHNA, CDR2 YSLEER, per germline. This CDR3 is built from 16 residues. Trimming left V 0 bases short and J 6 bases short, with 12 bases between.

V and J are TRBV5-8 and TRBJ1-2; 7 bases are shared with TRBD1. CDR1 and CDR2 (germline): SGHTS, YDEGEE. This CDR3 has 13 residues. After removal of 2 bases from V and 8 bases from J, the junction contained 6 bases not matched to a gene. DNA of the CDR3: TGTGCCAGCAGCTTTCGACAGGGCAGCGGCTACACCTTC. Amino acids: CASSFRQGSGYTF.

CDR3 sequence (DNA): TGCGCCAGCGGTGAAGTTGGGACAGGGCTCTACGAGCAGTACTTC. It encodes CASGEVGTGLYEQYF. The chain is built from TRBV4-1 and TRBJ2-7, with TRBD1 matching over 9 bases. Germline loops: CDR1 MGHRA, CDR2 YSYEKL. The CDR3 sequence is 15 residues long. Trimming took 8 bases from V and 3 from J; bases not matched to a gene: 11.

This clone has only a few counts. The chain carries TRBV4-3 and TRBJ2-2; D is ambiguous. This CDR3 spans 14 amino acids. The V end lost 0 bases, the J end lost 1 base, and 3 bases lay between the germline ends. Germline CDR1 reads LGHNA; CDR2 reads YSLEER. DNA of the CDR3: TGCGCCAGCAGCCAAGACGGGAACACCGGGGAGCTGTTTTTT. As protein: CASSQDGNTGELFF.

The J gene is TRBJ1-2, the V gene TRBV7-9; TRBD1 matches at 12 bases. Unmatched junction bases numbered 3, after V lost 0 bases and J lost 7 bases. Germline loops: CDR1 SEHNR, CDR2 FQNEAQ (reference sequence). The CDR3 contains 15 residues. In nucleotides, the CDR3 is TGTGCCAGCAGCTTAGCGGGACAGGGGGCTCGTGGCTACACCTTC. Translated, it gives CASSLAGQGARGYTF.

The rearrangement links TRBV11-2 to TRBJ2-7, with a tentative D call TRBD1 (5 bases). V shed 4 bases and J shed 3 bases, with 7 bases lying between them. CDR1 is SGHAT, CDR2 FQNNGV, per germline. The CDR3 consists of 12 residues. The CDR3 loop reads CASSSDSYEQYF. In nucleotides, the CDR3 is TGTGCCAGCAGCTCCGACAGCTACGAGCAGTACTTC.

This clone came up a few times. The chain carries TRBV4-1 and TRBJ2-7, with D possibly being TRBD1 (6 bases). Germline V gene sequence: CDR1 MGHRA, CDR2 YSYEKL. Trimming cost V 0 bases and J 3 bases, with 12 bases left between them. The CDR3 runs 15 residues. The CDR3 region has the DNA TGCGCCAGCAGCCAAGATGCAGGGGCCTACTACGAGCAGTACTTC. This encodes CASSQDAGAYYEQYF.

The rearrangement joins TRBV7-8 to TRBJ2-2; no clear D gene. The CDR3 has 14 amino acids. In germline, CDR1 is SGHVS, CDR2 FQNEAQ. Deletions cut 1 base from V and 6 bases from J, with 9 bases between. The DNA for the CDR3 is TGTGCCAGCAGCTTAGAACTTACCGCCGGGGAGCTGTTTTTT. This sequence encodes CASSLELTAGELFF.

CDR3 coding DNA: TGTGCCAGCTCACCTCCTACTGGCACAGATACGCAGTATTTT. It yields the protein CASSPPTGTDTQYF. The chain employs TRBV18 and TRBJ2-3; no clear D. Germline CDR1 is KGHSH and CDR2 is LQKENI. V was trimmed by 3 bases and J by 1 base, leaving 8 bases between them. The CDR3 loop spans 14 amino acids.

DNA of the CDR3: TGTGCCAGCAGTGAATCCCGGGGGGGCCACCTCACAGATACGCAGTATTTT. Its protein is CASSESRGGHLTDTQYF. The genes are TRBV25-1 and TRBJ2-3; 8 bases are shared with TRBD2. CDR3 length: 17 amino acids. Germline lookup yields CDR1 MGHDK and CDR2 SYGVNS. V dropped 1 base and J dropped 2; count of bases not matched to a gene: 8. The full variable domain, completed using reference TRBV25-1 and TRBJ2-3, is EADIYQTPRYLVIGTGKKITLECSQTMGHDKMYWYQQDPGMELHLIHYSYGVNSTEKGDLSSESTVSRIRTEHFPLTLESARPSHTSQYLCASSESRGGHLTDTQYFGPGTRLTVL.